This TCR beta chain comes out of a study of preoperative IRX-2 immunotherapy in early breast cancer. Treatment of the sample: preoperative locoregional IRX-2 cytokine immunotherapy. Patients received preoperative, locoregional IRX-2 cytokine immunotherapy in a phase Ib study. Profiled with immunoSEQ multiplex PCR; TCRdb holds only in-frame clones, not every one. The table records around 35,000 clones, around 96% of them present only once. Per germline, CDR1 MNHEY and CDR2 SVGAGI. CDR3 size: 12 residues. V was shortened by 8 bases and J by 6 bases, with 10 bases between the two germline ends. The source is a human donor with breast cancer. This sample was taken from a patient treated with IRX-2 immunotherapy. The chain is built from TRBV6-5 and TRBJ2-2; D is ambiguous. The CDR3 sequence is CASSLPAGELFF. DNA for the CDR3: TGTGCCAGCTCCCTCCCCGCCGGGGAGCTGTTTTTT.